This T cell receptor (beta chain) emerged from a study of T cell repertoires in cytomegalovirus infection. Study information: It was the public TCR beta signatures that indicated both CMV infection and matching HLA type.

Whole-study results and caveats: Summed frequency of shared TCR beta families picked out CMV carriers who also had the relevant HLA. Dominating the ex vivo response were HLA-C-restricted CMV-specific TCR beta clonotypes.

Each CDR3 protein gets one entry after TCRdb re-called the reads with MiXCR. This sample yields 300,000 or so distinct CDR3 sequences, of which about 9.2% are seen a single time; 2% to 3% belongs to the top ten. This clonotype occurred a few times. Its antigen is not identified. CDR1 and CDR2 (germline): DFQATT, SNEGSKA (reference sequence). The V and J ends lost 6 bases and 3 bases, in that order; junction bases with no gene match: 8. CDR3 length equals 13 residues. Sequencing was done on a sample of PBMCs. The sequence came from a human donor in good health (CMV status not recorded). Some clones in this sample may be carry-over from other donors' samples. The chain joins TRBV20-1 to TRBJ2-7; TRBD2 matches 7 bases. CDR3 amino acids: CSARRGLNYEQYV. The CDR3 DNA reads as TGCAGTGCCCGGCGGGGGTTAAACTACGAGCAGTACGTC.